The clone carrying this T cell receptor beta chain was counted only a few times. Extracted RNA was reverse transcribed into cDNA, the sequencing template. The assay was immunoSEQ multiplex PCR, and TCRdb's table has in-frame clones only and misses some. The sample holds 170,000 or so clones, approximately 55% seen once. This specimen belongs to a study of CD8+ T cells in alopecia areata. The wider study: Treatment ran 6 to 18 months, with 6 months of follow-up afterward.

The treatment denotes: oral pan-JAK inhibitor, 5-10 mg twice daily. Peripheral blood, together with lesional scalp punch biopsies, was collected from alopecia areata patients. Researchers picked out CD4+ and CD8+ T cells from PBMCs by sorting. Germline V gene data show CDR1 as GTSNPN and CDR2 as SVGIG (reference sequence). The ends lost 2 bases at V and 9 bases at J; junction bases unmatched: 5. The CDR3 spans 14 residues. V is TRBV30 and J is TRBJ2-1, with TRBD2 matching 12 bases. The TCR was taken from a human donor with alopecia areata. The sample here was CD8+ T cells sorted from blood, taken at week 24, from a patient treated with tofacitinib. The CDR3 nucleotides are TGTGCCTGGAGTCTAGCGGGGGGGCCGGGTGAGCAGTTCTTC. Its translation is CAWSLAGGPGEQFF.